These 28 T cell receptor beta chains share one sample of origin, sequenced in a study of CD8+ T cells in alopecia areata. Sequencing templates came from extracted RNA that was reverse transcribed into cDNA. Clones were read by immunoSEQ multiplex PCR, and TCRdb kept only the in-frame ones, dropping some. The repertoire consists of around 290,000 clones, none detected only once. Separation of pooled cutaneous lymph node cells was by sorting with CD4, CD8alpha, NKG2D, NKG2ACE and other markers. The source material was CD4+ T cells sorted from a lymph node. These receptors came from a C3H/HeJ mouse with alopecia areata. The strain bears MHC haplotype H2-k.

This clone showed up just a few times. These gene names are mouse names. The missing CDR3 end, 4 residues past where the read stops, is filled in from the germline J gene. Within the sample, other DNA sequences also encode this same CDR3. J is TRBJ2-4 and V is TRBV13-1, with 11 bases identical to TRBD1. The J segment lost 0 bases and the V segment lost 2 bases, leaving 2 bases of the junction unmatched. The V gene's germline CDR1 is NSHNY and CDR2 SYGAGN. There are 16 residues in the CDR3. The CDR3 DNA, read in part, is TGTGCCAGCAGTGAAGGACAGGGGGCTAGTCAAAAC. Its protein product is CASSEGQGASQN. The entire CDR3 protein reads CASSEGQGASQNTLYF.

Comments on this clone: Genes here carry mouse names. The read ends 4 residues early relative to the CDR3; the germline J gene fills the gap. The chain employs TRBV13-1 and TRBJ2-7; 9 bases match TRBD2. This CDR3 is 13 amino acids long. V trimming: 6 bases; J trimming: 2 bases; junction bases outside the gene matches: 3. The germline V gene encodes CDR1 NSHNY and CDR2 SYGAGN. CDR3 DNA (partial): TGTGCCAGCAAATCTGGGGGGGCCTAT. Translation: CASKSGGAY. The entire CDR3 protein reads CASKSGGAYEQYF.

In this sample, this clone turned up a few times. Gene names refer to mouse genes. The CDR3 loop is CASSITDKSSYEQYF. The DNA read from the CDR3 is TGTGCCAGCAGTATAACGGACAAAAGCTCCTAT. The chain joins TRBV19 to TRBJ2-7, with D possibly matching TRBD1 (5 bases). The read gets to within 4 residues of the CDR3 end, and the germline J gene fills in the rest. The CDR3 contains 15 residues. V dropped 1 base and J dropped 0 bases, with 11 bases sitting between them. CDR1 and CDR2 from the germline V gene are FNHDT and SITEND (reference sequence).

Comments on this clone: Mouse gene names and germline throughout. The CDR3 is cut off 4 residues early in the read; its end comes from the germline J gene. Other DNA sequences from this sample encode an identical CDR3 as well. The chain combines TRBV1 with TRBJ1-1; 8 nucleotides agree with TRBD1. V lost 4 bases to trimming and J lost 3 bases; unmatched junction nucleotides: 4. CDR1 and CDR2 from the germline V gene are NSQYPW and LRSPGD (reference sequence). The CDR3 covers 14 residues. CDR3 loop: CTCSGTGGDTEVFF. Partial CDR3 DNA: TGCACCTGCAGTGGAACAGGGGGGGACACA. The full variable domain, completed using reference TRBV1 and TRBJ1-1, is VTLLEQNPRWRLVPRGQAVNLRCILKNSQYPWMSWYQQDLQKQLQWLFTLRSPGDKEVKSLPGADYLATRVTDTELRLQVANMSQGRTLYCTCSGTGGDTEVFFGKGTRLTVV.

As concerns this clone: The gene names given are mouse names. The read ends 4 residues shy of where the CDR3 ends; the end is completed using the germline J gene. The genes are TRBV13-1 and TRBJ2-3, with TRBD2 matching 12 bases. From germline, CDR1 is NSHNY and CDR2 SYGAGN. The CDR3 loop spans 15 amino acids. The CDR3 reads CASSDGGLGGETLYF. Partial CDR3 DNA: TGTGCCAGCAGTGATGGGGGACTGGGGGGAGAA.

This clone was found many times. Gene names are the mouse ones. The CDR3 sequence is CASSEGTGGTEVFF. The part of the CDR3 DNA that was read is TGTGCCAGCAGTGAAGGGACAGGGGGCACA. The genes are TRBV13-1 and TRBJ1-1, with 11 bases aligning to TRBD1. Coverage ceases 4 residues before the CDR3 finishes, and the germline J gene fills in the end. With V trimmed by 2 bases and J by 4 bases, 1 base remained unmatched. Per the germline V gene, CDR1 is NSHNY and CDR2 is SYGAGN. The CDR3 is 14 residues long.

Note on this clone: Mouse germline and gene names are used. The read stops 4 residues short of the end of the CDR3; the missing end is completed from the germline J gene. V is TRBV13-1 and J is TRBJ2-2; D is uncertain. CDR3 length: 15 amino acids. Germline-derived CDR1 and CDR2 are NSHNY and SYGAGN. The V gene lost 0 bases and the J gene lost 2 bases, with 8 bases spanning the gap. The chain's CDR3 is CASSDAQWNTGQLYF. The covered CDR3 bases are TGTGCCAGCAGTGATGCACAGTGGAACACCGGG.

In this sample, this clone turned up a few times. Each gene name is a mouse one. The read falls 4 residues short of the CDR3 end, and the missing part is taken from the germline J gene. The sample carries other DNA sequences with the same CDR3. The V gene is TRBV13-1, the J gene TRBJ2-5, with 12 bases aligning to TRBD2. The CDR3 runs to 15 residues. The germline CDR1 and CDR2 sequences are NSHNY and SYGAGN. The sequenced CDR3 bases are TGTGCCAGCAGTGATGGGACTGGGGGGGAAGAC. Translation: CASSDGTGGED. The CDR3 in its entirety is CASSDGTGGEDTQYF.

A note on this clone: Gene names denote mouse genes. The read halts 4 residues ahead of the CDR3 end, with the missing end drawn from the germline J gene. Different DNA sequences within this sample yield the same CDR3. The V and J genes are TRBV19 and TRBJ1-2; D perhaps matches TRBD1 (5 bases). This CDR3 spans 14 amino acids. The V end was cut by 1 base, the J end by 0 bases, with 7 bases between. Germline CDR1 FNHDT, CDR2 SITEND (reference sequence). The CDR3 is CASSIQGTNSDYTF. CDR3 DNA (partial): TGTGCCAGCAGTATACAGGGTACAAACTCC.

This clone was seen a handful of times. Germline and genes here are mouse. Read coverage stops 4 residues before the CDR3 terminus; the germline J gene supplies the remainder. The chain recombines TRBV13-3 with TRBJ1-1, with TRBD1 matching 12 bases. J gave up 1 base and V 6 bases, and 4 bases lay outside the gene matches. The germline CDR1 and CDR2 sequences are NNHDY and SYVADS. The CDR3 totals 15 residues. CDR3: CASKGQGARNTEVFF. CDR3 DNA (partial): TGTGCCAGCAAGGGACAGGGGGCGCGAAACACA.

This clone was detected a few times. Gene names denote mouse genes. The read ends 4 residues shy of where the CDR3 ends; the end is completed using the germline J gene. The chain employs TRBV13-2 and TRBJ2-5, with 9 positions matching TRBD1. The CDR3 length is 14 residues. The germline V gene has CDR1 NNHNN and CDR2 SYGAGS (reference sequence). CDR3 DNA, as far as it was read: TGTGCCAGCGGTGGTGACAGGGGGGAAGAC. Translation: CASGGDRGED. The entire CDR3 reads CASGGDRGEDTQYF.

As for this clone: Genes and germline are mouse. The read terminates 4 residues ahead of where the CDR3 ends, so the germline J gene completes it. The chain combines TRBV31 with TRBJ1-2, with D maybe TRBD1 (6 bases). Germline V CDR1 and CDR2: GKSSPN, SITVG. This CDR3 region has 13 residues. With 1 base removed from V and 4 bases from J, the gap between germline ends came to 10 bases. CDR3 sequence reads: CAWSPNRVSDYTF. The CDR3 bases that were read are TGTGCCTGGAGTCCTAACAGGGTCTCC.

A few counts support this clone. Mouse gene names and germline throughout. At the DNA level, this CDR3 is encoded by other sequences in the same sample as well. CDR3 sequence: CASSRGGDTEVFF. CDR3 DNA, as far as it was read: TGTGCTAGCAGTAGAGGGGGGGACACA. The chain carries TRBV17 and TRBJ1-1; D is possibly TRBD1 (5 bases). The DNA ends 4 residues before the CDR3 does, and the rest of the CDR3 is filled in from the germline J gene. The V end was cut by 1 base, the J end by 3 bases, with 6 bases between. This CDR3 has 13 residues. Germline V lookup: CDR1 MNHDT, CDR2 YYDKIL.

This clone was counted only a few times. Mouse gene names and germline throughout. Other DNA variants within this sample encode the same CDR3. CDR3 loop: CASSDEVNQDTQYF. The sequenced CDR3 bases are TGTGCCAGCAGTGATGAGGTTAACCAAGAC. This chain uses TRBV13-1 with TRBJ2-5; D is uncertain. The CDR3 end lies 4 residues beyond the end of the read and is filled in from the germline J gene. The germline gives CDR1 NSHNY, CDR2 SYGAGN. V lost 0 bases and J lost 0, with 5 bases in between. The CDR3 runs to 14 residues.

In its sample, this clone was seen a few times. Gene names follow the mouse nomenclature. The sequenced fragment ends 4 residues before the CDR3 boundary, so the rest is inferred from the germline J gene. The chain employs TRBV16 and TRBJ1-1, with D perhaps TRBD1 (5 bases). This CDR3 has 15 amino acids. Trimming pared 0 bases from V and 0 bases from J, leaving 8 bases between. Per germline, CDR1 SGHSA and CDR2 FRNQAP. The covered CDR3 bases are TGTGCAAGCAGCTTAGATGCCAGGGCAAACACA. Residues: CASSLDARANT. The whole CDR3 region reads CASSLDARANTEVFF. The full variable domain, rest sourced from reference TRBV16 and TRBJ1-1, is NAGVIQTPRHKVTGKGQEATLWCEPISGHSAVFWYRQTIVQGLEFLTYFRNQAPIDDSGMPKERFSAQMPNQSHSTLKIQSTQPQDSAVYLCASSLDARANTEVFFGKGTRLTVV.

In this sample, this clone turned up a few times. Gene names and germline match the mouse. The read ends 4 residues shy of where the CDR3 ends; the end is completed using the germline J gene. The chain has TRBV13-1 and TRBJ2-1; D perhaps matches TRBD1 (6 bases). The V end was cut by 1 base, the J end by 0 bases, with 11 bases between. From germline, CDR1 is NSHNY and CDR2 SYGAGN. The CDR3 length is 16 residues. The chain's CDR3 is CASSDIWDNNYAEQFF. The CDR3 DNA, read in part, is TGTGCCAGCAGTGATATATGGGACAATAACTATGCT.

The sample holds a few counts of this clone. These gene names are mouse names. The CDR3 is cut off 4 residues early in the read; its end comes from the germline J gene. The chain carries TRBV14 and TRBJ2-3; D unresolved. CDR3 length: 14 residues. Germline loops: CDR1 SGHDT, CDR2 FRDEAV. The ends were cut back, 2 bases at V and 0 bases at J, with 7 bases in the middle. CDR3 DNA, as far as it was read: TGTGCCAGCAGTTTTACAAATAGTGCAGAA. It encodes CASSFTNSAE. The CDR3 as a whole reads CASSFTNSAETLYF.

Points on this clone: The germline and genes are mouse ones. The read terminates 4 residues ahead of where the CDR3 ends, so the germline J gene completes it. J is TRBJ2-3 and V is TRBV13-1; D may be TRBD1 (6 bases). The V end lost 2 bases, the J end lost 3 bases, and 13 bases lay between the germline ends. The CDR3 runs 15 residues. CDR1 and CDR2 from the germline V gene are NSHNY and SYGAGN. The part of the CDR3 DNA that was read is TGTGCCAGCAGTGACCCAACCGGGACAGCAGAA. It specifies CASSDPTGTAE. The CDR3, in full, reads CASSDPTGTAETLYF.

Only a few counts were recorded for this clone. Gene names denote mouse genes. The missing CDR3 end, 4 residues past where the read stops, is filled in from the germline J gene. The rearrangement links TRBV31 to TRBJ2-1, with TRBD2 matching over 14 bases. This CDR3 has 16 amino acids. Germline loops: CDR1 GKSSPN, CDR2 SITVG. CDR3 DNA, as far as it was read: TGTGCCTGGAGTCCGGGGACTGGGGGGGCGTTGGCT. It translates to CAWSPGTGGALA. The full CDR3 protein reads CAWSPGTGGALAEQFF.

A word on this clone: Gene and germline names: mouse. The sequenced fragment ends 4 residues before the CDR3 boundary, so the rest is inferred from the germline J gene. The chain links TRBV31 to TRBJ1-1; perhaps TRBD1 as D (6 bases). The germline CDR1 and CDR2 sequences are GKSSPN and SITVG. The germline V and J ends were trimmed by 3 bases and 1 base, with 6 bases remaining between them. The CDR3 runs 12 residues. The part of the CDR3 DNA that was read is TGTGCCTGGAGGACAGGGAACACA. Translated: CAWRTGNT. The full CDR3 is CAWRTGNTEVFF.

A remark on this clone: Mouse germline and gene names are used. Read coverage stops 4 residues before the CDR3 terminus; the germline J gene supplies the remainder. The V call is TRBV13-2, the J call TRBJ2-5; 12 bases match TRBD1. V lost 3 bases, J lost 1 base, and 6 bases stayed unmatched. Germline-derived CDR1 and CDR2 are NNHNN and SYGAGS (reference sequence). CDR3 length: 17 residues. The CDR3 protein is CASGGGDRGPDQDTQYF. CDR3 DNA, as far as it was read: TGTGCCAGCGGTGGGGGGGACAGGGGGCCGGACCAAGAC.

To note about this clone: Gene and germline names: mouse. The missing CDR3 end, 4 residues past where the read stops, is filled in from the germline J gene. This sample includes further DNA sequences coding for the same CDR3. This sequence joins TRBV13-1 and TRBJ2-3; 8 nucleotides align to TRBD1. Trimming took 2 bases from V and 1 from J; bases not matched to a gene: 3. The length of the CDR3 is 15 residues. Germline lookup yields CDR1 NSHNY and CDR2 SYGAGN. CDR3 sequence reads: CASSEAGGGAETLYF. The DNA read from the CDR3 is TGTGCCAGCAGTGAAGCAGGGGGCGGTGCAGAA.

A word on this clone: Mouse names are used for the genes. The DNA ends 4 residues before the CDR3 does, and the rest of the CDR3 is filled in from the germline J gene. The chain couples TRBV31 to TRBJ2-2, with D unresolved. CDR3 length: 13 amino acids. In germline, CDR1 is GKSSPN, CDR2 SITVG. V was shortened by 4 bases and J by 1 base, with 7 bases between the two germline ends. The CDR3 here is CAWTVKNTGQLYF. Partial CDR3 DNA: TGTGCCTGGACAGTAAAAAACACCGGG.

As to this clone: Gene names follow the mouse nomenclature. The read finishes 4 residues shy of the CDR3 end, and the germline J gene is used to complete it. The chain employs TRBV31 and TRBJ2-1; 10 bases match TRBD2. V shed 1 base, J shed 2 bases, and the junction held 2 bases outside the gene matches. This CDR3 has 15 amino acids. Per the germline V gene, CDR1 is GKSSPN and CDR2 is SITVG. Here the CDR3 reads CAWSPTGGHYAEQFF. The DNA read from the CDR3 is TGTGCCTGGAGTCCGACTGGGGGGCACTATGCT.

This clone has only a few counts. Gene names refer to mouse genes. The sequenced fragment ends 4 residues before the CDR3 boundary, so the rest is inferred from the germline J gene. The rearrangement links TRBV31 to TRBJ1-2; TRBD1 might be the D (6 bases). V was pared by 2 bases and J by 2 bases, with 15 bases between. This CDR3 is built from 15 residues. From germline, CDR1 is GKSSPN and CDR2 SITVG. The CDR3 reads CAWSSPQGPNSDYTF. The covered CDR3 bases are TGTGCCTGGAGTTCACCGCAGGGGCCGAACTCC.

Details on this clone: Gene names are mouse gene names. The read ends 4 residues before the CDR3 terminus; that terminus is restored from the germline J gene. Other nucleotide sequences in the sample specify the same CDR3. The chain couples TRBV2 to TRBJ2-3, with TRBD2 identical over 8 bases. CDR3 length equals 15 residues. V shed 2 bases and J 0 bases; nucleotides not matched to a gene: 1. CDR1 LGHNA and CDR2 YSYQKL come from the germline V gene. The CDR3 bases that were read are TGTGCCAGCAGCCAACTGGGGGGTAGTGCAGAA. Amino acids: CASSQLGGSAE. From start to end, the CDR3 is CASSQLGGSAETLYF.

This clone showed up many times. Germline and genes: mouse. The read comes to an end 4 residues before the CDR3 does, leaving the germline J gene to fill in the end. V and J are TRBV13-1 and TRBJ2-1; 9 bases are shared with TRBD1. Germline V gene data show CDR1 as NSHNY and CDR2 as SYGAGN. This CDR3 has 14 residues. Trimming took 3 bases from V and 3 from J; bases not matched to a gene: 1. CDR3 DNA, as far as it was read: TGTGCCAGCAGTGCGACAGGGGGCTATGCT. The encoded protein is CASSATGGYA. The full CDR3 reads CASSATGGYAEQFF.

This clone was seen only a few times. The gene names here belong to mouse. From the germline J gene comes the end of the CDR3, since the read stops 4 residues before it. The sample holds other DNA sequences that translate to the same CDR3. The chain uses TRBV13-1 and TRBJ1-1, with unresolved D. The ends were cut back, 4 bases at V and 3 bases at J, with 7 bases in the middle. CDR3 length: 12 residues. Germline V gene data show CDR1 as NSHNY and CDR2 as SYGAGN. The DNA read from the CDR3 is TGTGCCAGCAGTCTTCAGGACACA. Amino acid sequence: CASSLQDT. The whole CDR3 sequence reads CASSLQDTEVFF.